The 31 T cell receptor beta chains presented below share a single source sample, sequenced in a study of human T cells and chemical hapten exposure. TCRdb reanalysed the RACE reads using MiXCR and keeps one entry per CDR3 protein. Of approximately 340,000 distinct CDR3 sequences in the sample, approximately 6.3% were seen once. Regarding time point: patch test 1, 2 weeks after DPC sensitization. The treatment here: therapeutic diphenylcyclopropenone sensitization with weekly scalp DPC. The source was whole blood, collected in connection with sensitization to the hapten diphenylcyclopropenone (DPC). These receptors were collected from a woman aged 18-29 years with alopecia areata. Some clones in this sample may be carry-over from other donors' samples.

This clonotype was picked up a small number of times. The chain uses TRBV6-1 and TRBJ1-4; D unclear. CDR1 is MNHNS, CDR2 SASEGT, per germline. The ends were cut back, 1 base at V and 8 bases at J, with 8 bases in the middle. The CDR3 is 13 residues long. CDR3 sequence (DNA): TGTGCCAGCAGTGAAGGACGGAGGGAAAAACTGTTTTTT. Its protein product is CASSEGRREKLFF.

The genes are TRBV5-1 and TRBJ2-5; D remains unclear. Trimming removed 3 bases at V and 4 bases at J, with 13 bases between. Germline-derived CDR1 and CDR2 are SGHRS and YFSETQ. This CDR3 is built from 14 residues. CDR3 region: CASSYDSTAETQYF. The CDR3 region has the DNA TGCGCCAGCAGCTACGACTCGACTGCAGAGACCCAGTACTTC.

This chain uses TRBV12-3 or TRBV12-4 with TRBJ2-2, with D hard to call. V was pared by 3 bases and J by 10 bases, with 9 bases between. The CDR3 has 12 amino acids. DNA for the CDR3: TGTGCCAGCAGTTTCCCAGCCGCGGAGCTGTTTTTT. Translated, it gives CASSFPAAELFF.

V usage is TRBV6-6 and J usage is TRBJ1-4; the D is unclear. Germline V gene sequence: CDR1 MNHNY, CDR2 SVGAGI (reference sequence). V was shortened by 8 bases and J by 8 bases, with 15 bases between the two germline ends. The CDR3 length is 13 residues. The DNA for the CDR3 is TGTGCCAGCCTAGGACGAGTCCTGGAAAAACTGTTTTTT. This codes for CASLGRVLEKLFF.

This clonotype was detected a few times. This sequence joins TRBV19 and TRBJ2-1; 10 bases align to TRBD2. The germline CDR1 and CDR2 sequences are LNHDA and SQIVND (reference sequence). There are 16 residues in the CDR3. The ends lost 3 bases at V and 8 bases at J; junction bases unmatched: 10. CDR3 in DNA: TGTGCCAGTAGTATTCTAGCGGGGGAGACGGCGGATGAGCAGTTCTTC. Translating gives CASSILAGETADEQFF.

CDR3 residues: CASSDRDFYEQYF. The DNA for the CDR3 is TGTGCCAGCAGCGACAGGGACTTCTACGAGCAGTACTTC. The chain combines TRBV12-3 or TRBV12-4 with TRBJ2-7, with D possibly being TRBD1 (7 bases). The CDR3 runs to 13 residues. V lost 6 bases to trimming and J lost 3 bases, with 12 bases between them.

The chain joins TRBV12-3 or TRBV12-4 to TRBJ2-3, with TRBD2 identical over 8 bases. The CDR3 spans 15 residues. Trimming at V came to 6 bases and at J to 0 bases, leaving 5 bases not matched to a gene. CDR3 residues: CASRRAGGSTDTQYF. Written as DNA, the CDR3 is TGTGCCAGCAGGCGGGCGGGGGGCAGCACAGATACGCAGTATTTT.

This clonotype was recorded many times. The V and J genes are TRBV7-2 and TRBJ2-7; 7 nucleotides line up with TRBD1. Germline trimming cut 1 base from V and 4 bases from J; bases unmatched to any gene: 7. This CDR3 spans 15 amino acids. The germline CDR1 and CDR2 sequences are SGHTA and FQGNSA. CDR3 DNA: TGTGCCAGCAGCTTAGTAGGGGGCACGGAATACGAGCAGTACTTC. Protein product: CASSLVGGTEYEQYF.

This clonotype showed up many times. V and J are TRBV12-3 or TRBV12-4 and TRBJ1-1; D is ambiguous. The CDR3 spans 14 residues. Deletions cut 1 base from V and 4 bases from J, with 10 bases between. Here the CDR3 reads CASSLDPWSTEAFF. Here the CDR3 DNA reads TGTGCCAGCAGTTTAGACCCGTGGAGCACTGAAGCTTTCTTT.

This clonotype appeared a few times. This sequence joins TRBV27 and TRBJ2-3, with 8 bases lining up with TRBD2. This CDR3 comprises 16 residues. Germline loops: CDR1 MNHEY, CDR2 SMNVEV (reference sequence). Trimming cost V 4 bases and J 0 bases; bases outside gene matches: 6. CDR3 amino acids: CASSSLSGGSTDTQYF. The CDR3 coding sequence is TGTGCCAGCAGTTCCCTAAGCGGGGGTAGCACAGATACGCAGTATTTT.

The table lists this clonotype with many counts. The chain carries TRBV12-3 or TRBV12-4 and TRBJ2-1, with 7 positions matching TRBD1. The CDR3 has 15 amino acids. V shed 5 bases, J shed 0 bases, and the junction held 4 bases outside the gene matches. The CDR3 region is CASSPRQGSYNEQFF. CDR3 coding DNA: TGTGCCAGCAGTCCCCGACAGGGCTCCTACAATGAGCAGTTCTTC.

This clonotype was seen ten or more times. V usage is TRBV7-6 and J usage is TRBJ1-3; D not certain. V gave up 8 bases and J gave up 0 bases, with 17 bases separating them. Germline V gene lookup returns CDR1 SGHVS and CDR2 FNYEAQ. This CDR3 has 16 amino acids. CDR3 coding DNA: TGTGCCAGCGGACTCGAAGCGGCACGCTCTGGAAACACCATATATTTT. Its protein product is CASGLEAARSGNTIYF. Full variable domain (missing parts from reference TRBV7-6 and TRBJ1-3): GAGVSQSPRYKVTKRGQDVALRCDPISGHVSLYWYRQALGQGPEFLTYFNYEAQQDKSGLPNDRFSAERPEGSISTLTIQRTEQRDSAMYRCASGLEAARSGNTIYFGEGSWLTVV.

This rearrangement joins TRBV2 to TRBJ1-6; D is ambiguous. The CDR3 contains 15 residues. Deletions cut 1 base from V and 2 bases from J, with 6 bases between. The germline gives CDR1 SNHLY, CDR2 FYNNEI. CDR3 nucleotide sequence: TGTGCCAGCAGTGAAGTGAGGGCCTATAATTCACCCCTCCACTTT. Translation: CASSEVRAYNSPLHF.

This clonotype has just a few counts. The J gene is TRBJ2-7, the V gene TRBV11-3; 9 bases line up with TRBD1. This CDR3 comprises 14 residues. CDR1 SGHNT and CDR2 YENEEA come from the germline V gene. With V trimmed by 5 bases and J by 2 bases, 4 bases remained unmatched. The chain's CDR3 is CASSKGQGAYEQYF. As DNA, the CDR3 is TGTGCCAGCAGCAAGGGACAGGGAGCCTACGAGCAGTACTTC.

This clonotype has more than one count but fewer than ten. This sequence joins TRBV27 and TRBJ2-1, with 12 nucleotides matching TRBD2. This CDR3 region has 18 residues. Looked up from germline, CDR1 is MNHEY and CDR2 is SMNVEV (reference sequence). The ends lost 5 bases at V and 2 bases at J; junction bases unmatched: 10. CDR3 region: CASSIRTSGALTYNEQFF. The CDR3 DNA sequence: TGTGCCAGCAGTATAAGGACTAGCGGGGCCCTTACCTACAATGAGCAGTTCTTC.

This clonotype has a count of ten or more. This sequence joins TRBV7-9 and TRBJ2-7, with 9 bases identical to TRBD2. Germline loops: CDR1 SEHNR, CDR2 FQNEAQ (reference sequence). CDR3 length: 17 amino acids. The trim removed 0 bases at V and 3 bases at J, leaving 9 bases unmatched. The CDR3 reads CASSLARAGGHFYEQYF. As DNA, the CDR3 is TGTGCCAGCAGCTTAGCCAGAGCGGGGGGCCACTTCTACGAGCAGTACTTC.

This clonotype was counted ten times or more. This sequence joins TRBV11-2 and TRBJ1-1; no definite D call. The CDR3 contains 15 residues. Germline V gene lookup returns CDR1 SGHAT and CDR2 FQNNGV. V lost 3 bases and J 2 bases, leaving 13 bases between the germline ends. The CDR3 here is CASSLTGRTNTEAFF. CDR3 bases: TGTGCCAGCAGCTTGACCGGACGGACTAACACTGAAGCTTTCTTT.

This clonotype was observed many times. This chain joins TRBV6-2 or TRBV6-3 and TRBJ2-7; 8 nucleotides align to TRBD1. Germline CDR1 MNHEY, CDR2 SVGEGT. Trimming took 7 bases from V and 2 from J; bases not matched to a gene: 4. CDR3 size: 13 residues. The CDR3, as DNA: TGTGCCAGCACCCGGACAGGGACCTACGAGCAGTACTTC. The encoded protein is CASTRTGTYEQYF.

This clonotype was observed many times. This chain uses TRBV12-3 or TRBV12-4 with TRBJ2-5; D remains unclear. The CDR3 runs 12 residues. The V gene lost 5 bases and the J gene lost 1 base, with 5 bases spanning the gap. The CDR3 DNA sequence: TGTGCCAGCAGTCAGACCCAAGAGACCCAGTACTTC. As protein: CASSQTQETQYF.

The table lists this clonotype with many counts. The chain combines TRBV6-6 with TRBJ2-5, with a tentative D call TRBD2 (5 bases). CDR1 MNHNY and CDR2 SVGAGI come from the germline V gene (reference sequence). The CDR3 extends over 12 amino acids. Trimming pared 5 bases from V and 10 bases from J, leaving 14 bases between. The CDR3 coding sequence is TGTGCCAGCAGTGAGGGTTCCCCGGGCCAGTACTTC. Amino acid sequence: CASSEGSPGQYF.

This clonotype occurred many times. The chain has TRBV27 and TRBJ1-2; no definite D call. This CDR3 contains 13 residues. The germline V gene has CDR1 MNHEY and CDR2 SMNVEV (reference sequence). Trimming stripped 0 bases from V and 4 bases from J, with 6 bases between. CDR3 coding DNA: TGTGCCAGCAGTTTATCACGTAGCTATGGCTACACCTTC. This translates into CASSLSRSYGYTF.

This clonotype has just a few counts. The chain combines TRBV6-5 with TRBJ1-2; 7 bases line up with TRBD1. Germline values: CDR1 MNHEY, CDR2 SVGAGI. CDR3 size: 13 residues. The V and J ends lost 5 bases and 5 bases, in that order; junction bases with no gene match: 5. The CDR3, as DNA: TGTGCCAGCAGTCAGACAGGGACTTATGGCTACACCTTC. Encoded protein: CASSQTGTYGYTF.

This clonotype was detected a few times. In nucleotides, the CDR3 is TGTGCCAGCAGTCCGCCCGGACAGCTTAACTATGGCTACACCTTC. This sequence encodes CASSPPGQLNYGYTF. The chain carries TRBV6-2 or TRBV6-3 and TRBJ1-2, with a possible D match to TRBD1 (6 bases). V was shortened by 5 bases and J by 1 base, with 14 bases between the two germline ends. This CDR3 has 15 residues. Germline CDR1 MNHEY, CDR2 SVGEGT.

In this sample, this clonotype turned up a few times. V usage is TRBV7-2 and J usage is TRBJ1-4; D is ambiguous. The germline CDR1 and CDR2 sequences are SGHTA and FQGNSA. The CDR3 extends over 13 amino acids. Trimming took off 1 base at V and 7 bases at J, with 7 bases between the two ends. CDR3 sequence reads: CASSLDGGEKLFF. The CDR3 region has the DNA TGTGCCAGCAGCTTAGACGGTGGTGAAAAACTGTTTTTT.

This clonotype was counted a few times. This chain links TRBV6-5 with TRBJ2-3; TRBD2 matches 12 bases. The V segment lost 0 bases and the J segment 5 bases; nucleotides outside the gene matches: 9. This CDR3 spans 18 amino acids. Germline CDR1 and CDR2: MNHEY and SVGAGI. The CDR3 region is CASSYSPSGGAVVDTQYF. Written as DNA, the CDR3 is TGTGCCAGCAGTTACTCCCCTAGCGGGGGGGCGGTGGTAGATACGCAGTATTTT.

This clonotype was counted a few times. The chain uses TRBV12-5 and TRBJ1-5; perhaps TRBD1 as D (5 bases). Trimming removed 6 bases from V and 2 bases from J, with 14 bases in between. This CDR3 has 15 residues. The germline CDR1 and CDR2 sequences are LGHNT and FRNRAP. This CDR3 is CASGPQVGGNQPQHF. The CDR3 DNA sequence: TGTGCTAGTGGACCACAGGTCGGGGGCAATCAGCCCCAGCATTTT.

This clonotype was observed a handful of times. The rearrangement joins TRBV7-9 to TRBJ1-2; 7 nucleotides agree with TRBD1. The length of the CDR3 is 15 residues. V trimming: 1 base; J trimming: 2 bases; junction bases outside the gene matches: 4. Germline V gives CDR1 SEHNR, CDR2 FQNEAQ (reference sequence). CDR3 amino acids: CASSLEGAGNYGYTF. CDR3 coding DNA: TGTGCCAGCAGCTTAGAGGGGGCAGGGAACTATGGCTACACCTTC.

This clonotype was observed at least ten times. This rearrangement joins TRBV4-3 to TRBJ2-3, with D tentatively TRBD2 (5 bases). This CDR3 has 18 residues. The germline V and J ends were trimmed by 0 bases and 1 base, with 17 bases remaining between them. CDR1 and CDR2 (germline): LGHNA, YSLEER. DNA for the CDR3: TGCGCCAGCAGCCAAGAGCGGGTAGCTGCCGACCGCACAGATACGCAGTATTTT. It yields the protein CASSQERVAADRTDTQYF.

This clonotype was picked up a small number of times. In nucleotides, the CDR3 is TGCAGTGCTAGGGCCGGGACAGGGTACGGCTACACCTTC. It encodes CSARAGTGYGYTF. The chain couples TRBV20-1 to TRBJ1-2, with 9 nucleotides matching TRBD1. The CDR3 loop spans 13 amino acids. Germline values: CDR1 DFQATT, CDR2 SNEGSKA (reference sequence). The ends lost 3 bases at V and 8 bases at J; junction bases unmatched: 7.

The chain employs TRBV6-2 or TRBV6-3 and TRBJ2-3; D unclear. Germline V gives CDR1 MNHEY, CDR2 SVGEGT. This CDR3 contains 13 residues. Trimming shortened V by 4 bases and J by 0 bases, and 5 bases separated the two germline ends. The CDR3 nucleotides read TGTGCCAGCAGTTTCCTTAGCACAGATACGCAGTATTTT. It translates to CASSFLSTDTQYF.

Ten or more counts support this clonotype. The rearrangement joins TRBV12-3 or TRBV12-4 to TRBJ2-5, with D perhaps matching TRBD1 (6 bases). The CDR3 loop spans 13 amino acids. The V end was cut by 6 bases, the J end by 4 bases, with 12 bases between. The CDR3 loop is CASSEAGAETQYF. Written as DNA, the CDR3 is TGTGCCAGCAGCGAGGCAGGGGCAGAGACCCAGTACTTC.